What follows are 28 T cell receptor beta chains derived from one specimen sequenced in a study of blood T cell repertoires in COVID-19. Assay: immunoSEQ multiplex PCR; the TCRdb copy retains only in-frame clones and omits some. The sample carries approximately 150,000 clones, 80% to 90% recorded once. Sequenced: peripheral blood. The receptors here all came from a woman aged 60 to 75 with active COVID-19.

The chain has TRBV10-3 and TRBJ2-3, with D possibly TRBD1 on 5 matching bases. CDR3 length: 14 amino acids. CDR1 is ENHRY, CDR2 SYGVKD, per germline. V was pared by 4 bases and J by 4 bases, with 12 bases between. CDR3 nucleotide sequence: TGTGCCATCAGTGTAGGGGCTGGCGCAGATACGCAGTATTTT. It yields the protein CAISVGAGADTQYF.

CDR3 coding DNA: TGTGCCAGCAGCGTAGTGGGCAACCCCGGGGAGCTGTTTTTT. Translating it yields CASSVVGNPGELFF. The chain employs TRBV9 and TRBJ2-2; D call uncertain. This CDR3 has 14 amino acids. V was shortened by 0 bases and J by 6 bases, with 9 bases between the two germline ends. The germline gives CDR1 SGDLS, CDR2 YYNGEE.

The chain is built from TRBV6-5 and TRBJ1-1, with D hard to call. CDR1 MNHEY and CDR2 SVGAGI come from the germline V gene. The CDR3 totals 15 residues. With 0 bases removed from V and 1 base from J, the gap between germline ends came to 9 bases. The CDR3 is CASSYSSRGNTEAFF. The CDR3 region has the DNA TGTGCCAGCAGTTACTCGAGCAGAGGGAACACTGAAGCTTTCTTT.

The V call is TRBV20-1, the J call TRBJ2-7; 8 positions agree with TRBD2. The germline CDR1 and CDR2 sequences are DFQATT and SNEGSKA (reference sequence). The CDR3 loop spans 14 amino acids. The ends lost 3 bases at V and 5 bases at J; junction bases unmatched: 9. The CDR3: CSASISGSTHEQYF. CDR3 DNA sequence: TGCAGTGCTAGTATAAGCGGGAGTACCCACGAGCAGTACTTC.

The V call is TRBV19, the J call TRBJ2-7; maybe TRBD2 (6 bases). This CDR3 spans 14 amino acids. V was clipped by 3 bases and J by 7 bases, with 16 bases between them. Per the germline V gene, CDR1 is LNHDA and CDR2 is SQIVND (reference sequence). The CDR3, as DNA: TGTGCCAGTAGTATCGGCGGGGCAGTGCGGGAGCAGTACTTC. It encodes CASSIGGAVREQYF.

The rearrangement uses TRBV7-2 and TRBJ1-5; no firm D call. The V gene lost 0 bases and the J gene lost 10 bases, with 7 bases spanning the gap. The germline CDR1 and CDR2 sequences are SGHTA and FQGNSA. The CDR3 extends over 12 amino acids. CDR3 in amino acids: CASSLARGPQHF. CDR3 DNA: TGTGCCAGCAGCTTAGCGCGGGGACCCCAGCATTTT.

This clone was detected once. The J gene is TRBJ2-7, the V gene TRBV2, with a weak D call TRBD1 (5 bases). Trimming took off 4 bases at V and 7 bases at J, with 14 bases between the two ends. Germline V lookup: CDR1 SNHLY, CDR2 FYNNEI. This CDR3 comprises 13 residues. The CDR3, as DNA: TGTGCCAGCAGTGTTCTGGGATCAGGGGAGCAGTACTTC. Protein product: CASSVLGSGEQYF.

The chain employs TRBV5-4 and TRBJ2-1; D is ambiguous. Germline CDR1 reads SGHNT; CDR2 reads YYREEE (reference sequence). The CDR3 length is 16 residues. The germline V and J ends were trimmed by 0 bases and 2 bases, with 12 bases remaining between them. The CDR3 sequence: CASSLAGGAPYNEQFF. CDR3 bases: TGTGCCAGCAGCTTGGCTGGCGGAGCCCCCTACAATGAGCAGTTCTTC.

This clone was counted between two and nine times. The chain uses TRBV23-1 and TRBJ2-1, with D possibly being TRBD2 (6 bases). TRBV23-1 falls under the ORF class, with uncertain function. The CDR3 is 14 amino acids. Trimming removed 4 bases at V and 9 bases at J, with 16 bases between. The chain's CDR3 is CASSPEGVPCEQFF. CDR3 coding DNA: TGCGCCAGCAGTCCGGAGGGAGTACCCTGTGAGCAGTTCTTC.

This sequence joins TRBV4-1 and TRBJ2-1; the match to TRBD2 covers 8 bases. The length of the CDR3 is 15 residues. The germline CDR1 and CDR2 sequences are MGHRA and YSYEKL. The V and J ends lost 0 bases and 11 bases, in that order; junction bases with no gene match: 9. The CDR3 region has the DNA TGCGCCAGCAGCCAAGAGTCTAGCGGGTCGTATAAGCAGTTCTTC. Its protein is CASSQESSGSYKQFF.

This chain links TRBV28 with TRBJ2-1; 9 nucleotides match TRBD2. This CDR3 has 14 residues. Losses at the gene ends were 8 bases for V and 4 bases for J; bases not matched to a gene: 6. The germline gives CDR1 MDHEN, CDR2 SYDVKM. The CDR3 is CASGQLAGYNEQFF. The CDR3 nucleotides are TGTGCCAGCGGCCAGCTAGCGGGATACAATGAGCAGTTCTTC. Filled out from reference TRBV28 and TRBJ2-1, the complete variable domain reads DVKVTQSSRYLVKRTGEKVFLECVQDMDHENMFWYRQDPGLGLRLIYFSYDVKMKEKGDIPEGYSVSREKKERFSLILESASTNQTSMYLCASGQLAGYNEQFFGPGTRLTVL.

The chain combines TRBV6-5 with TRBJ1-5, with D maybe TRBD1 (5 bases). The CDR3 sequence is 14 residues long. The germline V gene encodes CDR1 MNHEY and CDR2 SVGAGI. V was cut by 7 bases and J by 2 bases, with 12 bases left in between. The CDR3 reads CASNLRAGNQPQHF. In DNA, the CDR3 is TGTGCCAGCAACCTCAGGGCAGGCAATCAGCCCCAGCATTTT.

J is TRBJ2-1 and V is TRBV30; perhaps TRBD2 as D (6 bases). Germline V gives CDR1 GTSNPN, CDR2 SVGIG (reference sequence). The CDR3 loop spans 13 amino acids. V lost 0 bases to trimming and J lost 9 bases, with 12 bases between them. Here the CDR3 DNA reads TGTGCCTGGAGTGTACGGGGGATGGGTGAGCAGTTCTTC. This encodes CAWSVRGMGEQFF.

This clone has just a few counts. Other DNA sequences in the same sample also yield this CDR3. The chain combines TRBV9 with TRBJ1-5, with D hard to call. The germline V gene encodes CDR1 SGDLS and CDR2 YYNGEE. V was clipped by 2 bases and J by 1 base, with 10 bases between them. This CDR3 contains 15 residues. In nucleotides, the CDR3 is TGTGCCAGCAGCGTTGGAGGGCGCAGCAATCAGCCCCAGCATTTT. This codes for CASSVGGRSNQPQHF.

CDR3 loop: CASTSQGLSTGELFF. The CDR3 DNA sequence: TGTGCCAGCACATCGCAGGGCTTGAGCACCGGGGAGCTGTTTTTT. This chain uses TRBV2 with TRBJ2-2, with a possible D match to TRBD1 (5 bases). In germline, CDR1 is SNHLY, CDR2 FYNNEI. This CDR3 is 15 amino acids long. Trimming shortened V by 7 bases and J by 4 bases, and 16 bases separated the two germline ends. Together with reference TRBV2 and TRBJ2-2, the CDR3 gives the full variable domain: EPEVTQTPSHQVTQMGQEVILRCVPISNHLYFYWYRQILGQKVEFLVSFYNNEISEKSEIFDDQFSVERPDGSNFTLKIRSTKLEDSAMYFCASTSQGLSTGELFFGEGSRLTVL.

This clone has a single count. The rearrangement uses TRBV3-1 (or the pseudogene TRBV3-2) and TRBJ1-2, with 9 bases that match TRBD1. Germline values: CDR1 LGHDT, CDR2 YNNKEL (reference sequence). This CDR3 contains 13 residues. Germline trimming cut 4 bases from V and 6 bases from J; bases unmatched to any gene: 3. CDR3 residues: CASSPGTGNGYTF. The CDR3 region has the DNA TGTGCCAGCAGCCCCGGGACAGGGAATGGCTACACCTTC.

The chain joins TRBV7-9 to TRBJ1-2, with D tentatively TRBD1 (6 bases). Trimming pared 4 bases from V and 4 bases from J, leaving 19 bases between. CDR1 SEHNR and CDR2 FQNEAQ come from the germline V gene (reference sequence). CDR3 size: 16 residues. As DNA, the CDR3 is TGTGCCAGCAGCTCGGTACAGGGAGAGGTACGCTATGGCTACACCTTC. The encoded protein is CASSSVQGEVRYGYTF.

This clone was seen a single time. The rearrangement links TRBV3-1 (or the pseudogene TRBV3-2) to TRBJ2-5, with TRBD2 identical over 7 bases. There are 16 residues in the CDR3. Germline V gene sequence: CDR1 LGHDT, CDR2 YNNKEL (reference sequence). J was trimmed by 0 bases and V by 3 bases; bases with no gene match: 7. The CDR3 region has the DNA TGTGCCAGCAGCCATCTAGCGGAGGGGTACCAAGAGACCCAGTACTTC. Its protein product is CASSHLAEGYQETQYF.

The rearrangement links TRBV25-1 to TRBJ2-3; 8 positions match TRBD2. The CDR3 spans 16 residues. J gave up 3 bases and V 6 bases, and 11 bases lay outside the gene matches. Germline-derived CDR1 and CDR2 are MGHDK and SYGVNS. CDR3 in DNA: TGTGCCAGCAGCCCAGCTAGCGGGTCAGGGACAGATACGCAGTATTTT. Protein product: CASSPASGSGTDTQYF. The entire variable domain, with the rest obtained from reference TRBV25-1 and TRBJ2-3, is as follows: EADIYQTPRYLVIGTGKKITLECSQTMGHDKMYWYQQDPGMELHLIHYSYGVNSTEKGDLSSESTVSRIRTEHFPLTLESARPSHTSQYLCASSPASGSGTDTQYFGPGTRLTVL.

The chain uses TRBV3-1 (or the pseudogene TRBV3-2) and TRBJ2-7; TRBD2 matches 14 bases. CDR1 and CDR2 from the germline V gene are LGHDT and YNNKEL (reference sequence). The CDR3 totals 16 residues. Trimming cost V 4 bases and J 7 bases; bases outside gene matches: 9. The CDR3 loop is CASSRGTSGSINEQYF. The CDR3 DNA reads TGTGCCAGCAGCCGCGGGACTAGCGGGAGTATAAATGAGCAGTACTTC.

The rearrangement joins TRBV30 to TRBJ2-2; D remains unclear. The CDR3 contains 12 residues. With 5 bases removed from V and 7 bases from J, the gap between germline ends came to 11 bases. Germline lookup yields CDR1 GTSNPN and CDR2 SVGIG (reference sequence). DNA of the CDR3: TGTGCCTGGGGGTCTCGAGGCGGGGAGCTGTTTTTT. Translated, it gives CAWGSRGGELFF.

The V gene is TRBV11-2, the J gene TRBJ2-1, with 7 bases lining up with TRBD1. With V trimmed by 6 bases and J by 7 bases, 3 bases remained unmatched. CDR3 length: 12 residues. Germline CDR1 is SGHAT and CDR2 is FQNNGV. The CDR3 here is CASREGANEQFF. CDR3 DNA: TGTGCCAGCAGAGAGGGGGCGAATGAGCAGTTCTTC.

This sequence joins TRBV7-9 and TRBJ2-7; 7 bases agree with TRBD2. The CDR3 has 15 amino acids. Unmatched junction bases numbered 12, after V lost 5 bases and J lost 5 bases. CDR1 is SEHNR, CDR2 FQNEAQ, per germline (reference sequence). CDR3 in DNA: TGTGCCAGCAGCCCTTCGGGAGGCTCCATCCACGAGCAGTACTTC. Encoded protein: CASSPSGGSIHEQYF.

V and J are TRBV28 and TRBJ2-7; TRBD2 is a possible D gene (6 bases). Trimming took off 4 bases at V and 1 base at J, with 17 bases between the two ends. The CDR3 runs to 16 residues. Per the germline V gene, CDR1 is MDHEN and CDR2 is SYDVKM. CDR3 nucleotide sequence: TGTGCCAGCAGTTACCCCCCGGCGGGAAGGTCCTACGAGCAGTACTTC. Translating gives CASSYPPAGRSYEQYF.

The rearrangement uses TRBV7-2 and TRBJ1-5; TRBD1 matches at 7 bases. CDR3 length: 14 residues. Looked up from germline, CDR1 is SGHTA and CDR2 is FQGNSA. V lost 5 bases to trimming and J lost 0 bases; unmatched junction nucleotides: 1. The CDR3 nucleotides are TGTGCCAGCAGCCGGGACAGTAGCAATCAGCCCCAGCATTTT. This codes for CASSRDSSNQPQHF.

The V gene is TRBV19, the J gene TRBJ2-2; 7 bases align to TRBD2. The CDR3 contains 14 residues. Germline assignment: CDR1 LNHDA and CDR2 SQIVND (reference sequence). The trim removed 8 bases at V and 7 bases at J, leaving 10 bases unmatched. The CDR3 coding sequence is TGTGCCAGTCTACCTGCAGCGGGAATCGGGGAGCTGTTTTTT. This translates into CASLPAAGIGELFF.

This clone was counted once. The chain recombines TRBV5-8 with TRBJ1-1; 9 positions agree with TRBD1. CDR1 SGHTS and CDR2 YDEGEE come from the germline V gene. Trimming at V came to 2 bases and at J to 8 bases, leaving 4 bases not matched to a gene. The CDR3 loop spans 13 amino acids. The CDR3 nucleotides are TGTGCCAGCAGCTTACAGGGGGCTCCCGAAGCTTTCTTT. This encodes CASSLQGAPEAFF.

V is TRBV19 and J is TRBJ1-1, with TRBD1 matching 7 bases. In germline, CDR1 is LNHDA, CDR2 SQIVND (reference sequence). Trimming took 4 bases from V and 4 from J; bases not matched to a gene: 9. The CDR3 spans 15 residues. As DNA, the CDR3 is TGTGCCAGTAGTACAGGACAGGAAGGGACCACTGAAGCTTTCTTT. Protein sequence: CASSTGQEGTTEAFF.